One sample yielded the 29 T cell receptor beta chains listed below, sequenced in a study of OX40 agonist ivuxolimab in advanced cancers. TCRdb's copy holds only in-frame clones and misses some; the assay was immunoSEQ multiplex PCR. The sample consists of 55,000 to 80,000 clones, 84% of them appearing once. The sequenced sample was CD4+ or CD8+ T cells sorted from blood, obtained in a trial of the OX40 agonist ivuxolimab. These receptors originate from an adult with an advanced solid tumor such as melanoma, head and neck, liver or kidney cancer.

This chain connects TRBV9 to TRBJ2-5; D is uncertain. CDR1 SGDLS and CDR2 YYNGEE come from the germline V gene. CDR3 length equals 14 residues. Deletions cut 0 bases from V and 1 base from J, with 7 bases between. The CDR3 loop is CASSVGGSQETQYF. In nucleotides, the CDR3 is TGTGCCAGCAGCGTAGGTGGGTCCCAAGAGACCCAGTACTTC.

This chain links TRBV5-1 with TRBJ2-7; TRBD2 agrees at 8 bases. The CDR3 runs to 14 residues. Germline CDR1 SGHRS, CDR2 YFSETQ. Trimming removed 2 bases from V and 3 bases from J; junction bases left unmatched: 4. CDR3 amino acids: CASSLPGTSYEQYF. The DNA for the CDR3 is TGCGCCAGCAGCTTACCCGGGACTAGCTACGAGCAGTACTTC.

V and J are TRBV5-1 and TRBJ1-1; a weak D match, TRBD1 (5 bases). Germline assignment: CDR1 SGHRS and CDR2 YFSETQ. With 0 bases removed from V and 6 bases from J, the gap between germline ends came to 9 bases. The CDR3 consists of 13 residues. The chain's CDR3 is CASSLEQESEAFF. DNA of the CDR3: TGCGCCAGCAGCTTGGAACAGGAGTCTGAAGCTTTCTTT.

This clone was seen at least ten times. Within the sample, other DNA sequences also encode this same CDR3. The CDR3 nucleotides are TGTGCCAGCAGCTTAACAGGCTTCCAAGAGACCCAGTACTTC. This sequence encodes CASSLTGFQETQYF. J is TRBJ2-5 and V is TRBV7-9; perhaps TRBD1 as D (5 bases). The CDR3 totals 14 residues. Germline loops: CDR1 SEHNR, CDR2 FQNEAQ (reference sequence). V gave up 2 bases and J gave up 1 base, with 8 bases separating them. Complete variable domain (other parts from reference TRBV7-9 and TRBJ2-5): DTGVSQNPRHKITKRGQNVTFRCDPISEHNRLYWYRQTLGQGPEFLTYFQNEAQLEKSRLLSDRFSAERPKGSFSTLEIQRTEQGDSAMYLCASSLTGFQETQYFGPGTRLLVL.

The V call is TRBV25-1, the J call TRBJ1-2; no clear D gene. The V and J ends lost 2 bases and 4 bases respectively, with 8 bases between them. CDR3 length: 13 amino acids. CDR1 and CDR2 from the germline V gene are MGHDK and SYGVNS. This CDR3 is CASSEQTGYGYTF. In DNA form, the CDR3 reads TGTGCCAGCAGTGAACAGACGGGCTATGGCTACACCTTC.

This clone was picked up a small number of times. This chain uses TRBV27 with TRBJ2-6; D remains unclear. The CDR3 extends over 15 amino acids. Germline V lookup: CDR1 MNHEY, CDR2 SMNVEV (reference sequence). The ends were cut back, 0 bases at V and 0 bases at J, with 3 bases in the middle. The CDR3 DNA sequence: TGTGCCAGCAGTTTATCCAGCTCTGGGGCCAACGTCCTGACTTTC. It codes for CASSLSSSGANVLTF.

CDR3 protein: CASSVEIATSYEQYF. CDR3 sequence (DNA): TGCGCCAGCAGCGTCGAAATTGCTACCTCCTACGAGCAGTACTTC. This rearrangement joins TRBV5-1 to TRBJ2-7; D is unclear. Germline CDR1 SGHRS, CDR2 YFSETQ. Trimming removed 4 bases from V and 0 bases from J, with 14 bases in between. This CDR3 has 15 amino acids.

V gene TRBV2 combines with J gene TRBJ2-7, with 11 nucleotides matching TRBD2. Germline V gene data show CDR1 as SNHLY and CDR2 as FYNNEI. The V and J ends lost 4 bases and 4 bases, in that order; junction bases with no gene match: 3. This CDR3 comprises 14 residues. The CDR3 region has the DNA TGTGCCAGCAGTGGACTAGCGGGATATTACGAGCAGTACTTC. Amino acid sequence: CASSGLAGYYEQYF.

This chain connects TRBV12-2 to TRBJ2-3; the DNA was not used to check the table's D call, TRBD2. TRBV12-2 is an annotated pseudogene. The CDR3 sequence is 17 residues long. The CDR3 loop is CASRYGLAGGGTDTQYF. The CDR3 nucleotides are TGTGCAAGTCGCTACGGACTAGCGGGAGGCGGCACAGATACGCAGTATTTT.

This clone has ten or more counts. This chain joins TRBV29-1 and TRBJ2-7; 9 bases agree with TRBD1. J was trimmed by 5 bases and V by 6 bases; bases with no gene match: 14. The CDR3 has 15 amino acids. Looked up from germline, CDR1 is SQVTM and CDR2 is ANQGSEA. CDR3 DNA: TGCAGCGTCCGAGGTGGGACAGGGATAGGGGACGAGCAGTACTTC. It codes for CSVRGGTGIGDEQYF.

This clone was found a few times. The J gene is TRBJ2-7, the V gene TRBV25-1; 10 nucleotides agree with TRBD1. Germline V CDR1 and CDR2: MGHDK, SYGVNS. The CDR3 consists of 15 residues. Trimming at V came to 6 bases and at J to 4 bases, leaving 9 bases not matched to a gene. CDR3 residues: CASSPGGQGRYEQYF. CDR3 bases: TGTGCCAGCAGCCCAGGGGGACAGGGGCGGTACGAGCAGTACTTC.

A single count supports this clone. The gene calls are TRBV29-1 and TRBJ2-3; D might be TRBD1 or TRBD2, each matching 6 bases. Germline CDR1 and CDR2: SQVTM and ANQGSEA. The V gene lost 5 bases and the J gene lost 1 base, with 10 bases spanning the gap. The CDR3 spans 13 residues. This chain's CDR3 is CSVHREGTDTQYF. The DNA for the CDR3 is TGCAGCGTTCACAGGGAGGGCACAGATACGCAGTATTTT.

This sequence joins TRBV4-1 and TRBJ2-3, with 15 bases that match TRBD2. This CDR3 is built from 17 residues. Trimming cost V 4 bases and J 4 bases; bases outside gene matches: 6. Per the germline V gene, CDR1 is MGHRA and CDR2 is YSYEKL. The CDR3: CASSLLRTSGGADTQYF. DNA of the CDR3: TGCGCCAGCAGCCTACTCCGGACTAGCGGGGGGGCAGATACGCAGTATTTT.

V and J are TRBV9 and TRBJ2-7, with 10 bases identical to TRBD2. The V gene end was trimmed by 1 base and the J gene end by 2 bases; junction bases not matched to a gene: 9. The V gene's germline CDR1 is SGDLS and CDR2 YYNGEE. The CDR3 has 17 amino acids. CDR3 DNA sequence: TGTGCCAGCAGCGTAACCCCCCTAGCGGGGGACCCCTACGAGCAGTACTTC. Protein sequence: CASSVTPLAGDPYEQYF.

CDR3 region: CASSIGIQETQYF. The CDR3 coding sequence is TGTGCCAGCAGCATAGGTATCCAAGAGACCCAGTACTTC. The V and J genes are TRBV7-2 and TRBJ2-5; D is uncertain. The V end lost 5 bases, the J end lost 1 base, and 8 bases lay between the germline ends. This CDR3 comprises 13 residues. Germline CDR1 is SGHTA and CDR2 is FQGNSA.

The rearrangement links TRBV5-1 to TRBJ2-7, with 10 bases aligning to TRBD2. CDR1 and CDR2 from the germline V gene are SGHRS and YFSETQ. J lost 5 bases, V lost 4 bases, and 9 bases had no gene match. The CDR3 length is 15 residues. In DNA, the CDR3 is TGCGCCAGCAGCACCTCTACTAGCGGGGTGCACGAGCAGTACTTC. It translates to CASSTSTSGVHEQYF.

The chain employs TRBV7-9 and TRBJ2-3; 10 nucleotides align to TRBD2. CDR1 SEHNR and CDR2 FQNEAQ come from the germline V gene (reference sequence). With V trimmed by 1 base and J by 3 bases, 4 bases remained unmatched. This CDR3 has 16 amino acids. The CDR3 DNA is TGTGCCAGCAGCTTAGTTCTAGCGGGAGTAACAGATACGCAGTATTTT. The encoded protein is CASSLVLAGVTDTQYF.

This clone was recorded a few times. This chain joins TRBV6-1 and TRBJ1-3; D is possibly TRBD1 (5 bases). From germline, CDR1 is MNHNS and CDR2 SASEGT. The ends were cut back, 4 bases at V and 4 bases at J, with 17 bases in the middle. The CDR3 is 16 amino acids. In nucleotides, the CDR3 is TGTGCCAGCAGTGTCGGATACAGGAACTCGGGAAACACCATATATTTT. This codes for CASSVGYRNSGNTIYF.

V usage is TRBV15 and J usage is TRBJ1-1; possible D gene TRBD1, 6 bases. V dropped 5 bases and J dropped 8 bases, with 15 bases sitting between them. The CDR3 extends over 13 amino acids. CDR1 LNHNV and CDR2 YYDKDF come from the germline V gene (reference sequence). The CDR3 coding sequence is TGTGCCACCAGCGGTACAGGGCTCGGCGAAGCTTTCTTT. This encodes CATSGTGLGEAFF.

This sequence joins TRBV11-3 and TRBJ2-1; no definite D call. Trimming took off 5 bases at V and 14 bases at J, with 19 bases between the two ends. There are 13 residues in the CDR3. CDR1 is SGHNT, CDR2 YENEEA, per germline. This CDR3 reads CASSPGPSMSEFF. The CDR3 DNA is TGTGCCAGCAGCCCAGGACCCTCAATGAGTGAGTTCTTC. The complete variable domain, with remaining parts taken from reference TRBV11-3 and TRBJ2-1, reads EAGVVQSPRYKIIEKKQPVAFWCNPISGHNTLYWYLQNLGQGPELLIRYENEEAVDDSQLPKDRFSAERLKGVDSTLKIQPAELGDSAVYLCASSPGPSMSEFFGPGTRLTVL.

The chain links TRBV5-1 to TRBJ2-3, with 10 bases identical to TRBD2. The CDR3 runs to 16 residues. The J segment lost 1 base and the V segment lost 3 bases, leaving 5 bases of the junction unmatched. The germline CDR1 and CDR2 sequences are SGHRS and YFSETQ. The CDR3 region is CASSSSGGAGTDTQYF. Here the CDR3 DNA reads TGCGCCAGCAGCTCCAGCGGGGGGGCGGGCACAGATACGCAGTATTTT.

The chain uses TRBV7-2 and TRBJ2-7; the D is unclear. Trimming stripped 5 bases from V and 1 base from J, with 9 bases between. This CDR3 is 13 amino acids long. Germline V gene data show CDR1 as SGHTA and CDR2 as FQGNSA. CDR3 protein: CASSLLRSYEQYF. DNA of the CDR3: TGTGCCAGCAGCCTTCTCCGTTCCTACGAGCAGTACTTC.

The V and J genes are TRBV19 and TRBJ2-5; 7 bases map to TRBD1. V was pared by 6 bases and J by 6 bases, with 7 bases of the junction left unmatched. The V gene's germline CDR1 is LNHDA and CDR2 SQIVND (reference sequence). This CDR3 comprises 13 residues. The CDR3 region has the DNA TGTGCCAGTAGGACAACAGGGGACCAGACCCAGTACTTC. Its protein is CASRTTGDQTQYF.

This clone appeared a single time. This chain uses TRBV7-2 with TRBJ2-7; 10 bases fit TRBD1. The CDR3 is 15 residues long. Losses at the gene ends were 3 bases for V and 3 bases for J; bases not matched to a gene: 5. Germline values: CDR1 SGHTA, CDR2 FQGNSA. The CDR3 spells CASSFGTGDGYEQYF. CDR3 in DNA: TGTGCCAGCAGCTTCGGGACAGGGGACGGCTACGAGCAGTACTTC.

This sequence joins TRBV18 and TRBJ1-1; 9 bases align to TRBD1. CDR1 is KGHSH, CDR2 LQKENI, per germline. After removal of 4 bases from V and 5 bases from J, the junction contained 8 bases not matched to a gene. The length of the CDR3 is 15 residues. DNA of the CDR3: TGTGCCAGCTCACGAACAGGGGGCTCGGAAACTGAAGCTTTCTTT. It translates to CASSRTGGSETEAFF.

The CDR3 sequence: CASSGQYNEQFF. The CDR3 DNA reads TGTGCCAGCTCGGGACAGTACAATGAGCAGTTCTTC. The V and J genes are TRBV7-2 and TRBJ2-1; TRBD1 aligns across 7 bases. Trimming at V came to 8 bases and at J to 4 bases, leaving 2 bases not matched to a gene. From germline, CDR1 is SGHTA and CDR2 FQGNSA. The CDR3 is 12 residues long. Filled out from reference TRBV7-2 and TRBJ2-1, the complete variable domain reads GAGVSQSPSNKVTEKGKDVELRCDPISGHTALYWYRQSLGQGLEFLIYFQGNSAPDKSGLPSDRFSAERTGGSVSTLTIQRTQQEDSAVYLCASSGQYNEQFFGPGTRLTVL.

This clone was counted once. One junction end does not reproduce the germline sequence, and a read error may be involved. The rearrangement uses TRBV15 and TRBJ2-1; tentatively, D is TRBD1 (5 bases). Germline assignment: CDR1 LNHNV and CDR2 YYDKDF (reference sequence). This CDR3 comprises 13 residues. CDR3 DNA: TGTGCCACCAGCAGAGAGGAGCAGGGAAAAAGGGTCTTC. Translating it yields CATSREEQGKRVF.

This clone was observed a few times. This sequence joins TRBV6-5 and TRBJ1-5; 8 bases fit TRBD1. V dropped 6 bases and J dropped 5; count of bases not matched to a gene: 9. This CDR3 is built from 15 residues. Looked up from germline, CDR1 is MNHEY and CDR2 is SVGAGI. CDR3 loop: CASRRTGRGDQPQHF. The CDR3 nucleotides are TGTGCCAGCAGGAGGACAGGGAGAGGGGATCAGCCCCAGCATTTT.

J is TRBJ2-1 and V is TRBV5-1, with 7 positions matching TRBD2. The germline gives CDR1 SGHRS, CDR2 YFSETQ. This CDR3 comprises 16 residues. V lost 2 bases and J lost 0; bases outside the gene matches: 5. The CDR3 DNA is TGCGCCAGCAGCTTAACTAGCGTCAGCTCCTACAATGAGCAGTTCTTC. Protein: CASSLTSVSSYNEQFF.